This T cell receptor beta chain appears in the sequencing data of a study of radiation and T cells in renal cell carcinoma. Whole-study findings and limits: No pretreatment tumor biopsies were available for baseline clonotypes. Top tumor clonotypes rose in blood 2 weeks post-radiation, then contracted.

Measured with immunoSEQ multiplex PCR; TCRdb has only the in-frame clones, and not every one. The table lists tens of thousands of clones, 75% to 85% of them singletons. Specified time point: blood 2 weeks post-SBRT. As to treatment: 15 Gy SBRT to primary tumor, nephrectomy 4 weeks later. Blood was sampled at baseline, 2 weeks and 4 weeks after SBRT. Clear cell pathology was present in this patient's renal cell carcinoma. This clone was seen more than once but under ten times. What it binds is unknown. Germline CDR1 MGHDK, CDR2 SYGVNS. V was pared by 0 bases and J by 4 bases, with 11 bases between. The CDR3 contains 15 residues.

V is TRBV25-1 and J is TRBJ2-3; D unresolved. The specimen was blood, collected from a patient whose treatment included radiotherapy and nephrectomy. This TCR derives from a woman between 70 and 85 years old with renal cell carcinoma. The CDR3 nucleotides read TGTGCCAGCAGTGAATACGGTCAGGCCGCAGATACGCAGTATTTT. This codes for CASSEYGQAADTQYF.